Listed below are T cell receptor beta chains from one sample, sequenced in a study of cytotoxic CD8 clonotypes in ibrutinib-treated CLL. Profiling relied on immunoSEQ multiplex PCR, and the TCRdb table lists in-frame clones only, not all of them. The table lists 150,000 to 200,000 clones, roughly 88% of them singletons. The source was PBMCs, collected at disease progression, from a patient treated with ibrutinib. All receptors come from a human donor with chronic lymphocytic leukemia. Each CDR3 is given without its conserved first and last residue. The size of a clone is reported for some rows only, either as once, few or many, or as a class for expanded clones.

V gene: TRBV27
clone size: NA
J gene: TRBJ2-3
CDR3 length: 14
CDR3 protein: ASSFLGQQTTDTQY

V gene: TRBV20-1
clone size: NA
J gene: TRBJ2-1
CDR3 length: 9
CDR3 protein: SKWLAESQF

V gene: TRBV7-9
clone size: NA
J gene: TRBJ1-2
CDR3 length: 14
CDR3 protein: ASSLAGPVANYGYT

V gene: TRBV4-1
clone size: NA
J gene: TRBJ2-7
CDR3 length: 13
CDR3 protein: ASSQYGSLKYEQY

V gene: TRBV7-6
clone size: NA
J gene: TRBJ2-1
CDR3 length: 13
CDR3 protein: ASTPGHSPYNEQF

V gene: TRBV11-2
clone size: NA
J gene: TRBJ1-2
CDR3 length: 15
CDR3 protein: ASSSLPSGGQNYGYT

V gene: TRBV11-2
clone size: NA
J gene: TRBJ2-3
CDR3 length: 9
CDR3 protein: ASSLKPTQY

V gene: TRBV6-1
clone size: NA
J gene: TRBJ1-1
CDR3 length: 12
CDR3 protein: ASSLTTGATEAF

V gene: TRBV14
clone size: NA
J gene: TRBJ2-1
CDR3 length: 15
CDR3 protein: ASSQGLTSGSVNEQF

V gene: TRBV18
clone size: NA
J gene: TRBJ2-3
CDR3 length: 13
CDR3 protein: ASSPRDRERDTQY

V gene: TRBV7-2
clone size: NA
J gene: TRBJ2-5
CDR3 length: 11
CDR3 protein: ASSDRGRETQY

V gene: TRBV7-9
clone size: NA
J gene: TRBJ1-2
CDR3 length: 15
CDR3 protein: ASSLGVGGRSDYGYT

V gene: TRBV11-2
clone size: NA
J gene: TRBJ2-3
CDR3 length: 13
CDR3 protein: ASSLGGGSTDTQY

V gene: TRBV5-1
clone size: few
J gene: TRBJ1-5
CDR3 length: 13
CDR3 protein: ASSQTTGGDQPQH

V gene: TRBV2
clone size: few
J gene: TRBJ1-5
CDR3 length: 12
CDR3 protein: AAQRGGSNQPQH

V gene: TRBV5-6
clone size: few
J gene: TRBJ1-2
CDR3 length: 13
CDR3 protein: ASSLDLGASGGYT

V gene: TRBV5-1
clone size: NA
J gene: TRBJ2-5
CDR3 length: 13
CDR3 protein: ASSFGTSGQETQY

V gene: TRBV30
clone size: NA
J gene: TRBJ1-1
CDR3 length: 11
CDR3 protein: AWSPERNTEAF

V gene: TRBV7-2
clone size: NA
J gene: TRBJ2-7
CDR3 length: 17
CDR3 protein: ASSTRQTGTSGRIYEQY

V gene: TRBV4-2
clone size: NA
J gene: TRBJ2-7
CDR3 length: 13
CDR3 protein: ASSHQLAGGDEQY

V gene: TRBV18
clone size: NA
J gene: TRBJ2-2
CDR3 length: 15
CDR3 protein: ASSPLERSPNTGELF

V gene: TRBV13
clone size: NA
J gene: TRBJ2-3
CDR3 length: 13
CDR3 protein: ASSLKGLFTDTQY

V gene: TRBV28
clone size: NA
J gene: TRBJ2-7
CDR3 length: 12
CDR3 protein: ASRAGGPTYEQY

V gene: TRBV28
clone size: NA
J gene: TRBJ2-1
CDR3 length: 18
CDR3 protein: ASSSTFGTSGRLSYNEQF

V gene: TRBV9
clone size: NA
J gene: TRBJ2-5
CDR3 length: 10
CDR3 protein: ASSGSQETQY

V gene: TRBV27
clone size: NA
J gene: TRBJ2-7
CDR3 length: 14
CDR3 protein: ASSFQRTSGIYEQY

V gene: TRBV5-5
clone size: once
J gene: TRBJ2-7
CDR3 length: 14
CDR3 protein: ASSLRGVSGSYEQY

V gene: TRBV5-1
clone size: NA
J gene: TRBJ2-7
CDR3 length: 10
CDR3 protein: ASSTRGDEQY

V gene: TRBV19
clone size: NA
J gene: TRBJ2-1
CDR3 length: 11
CDR3 protein: ASTGGPYNEQF

V gene: TRBV18
clone size: NA
J gene: TRBJ2-1
CDR3 length: 14
CDR3 protein: ASSPRGQALNNEQF

V gene: TRBV9
clone size: once
J gene: TRBJ1-2
CDR3 length: 10
CDR3 protein: ASSLRGGGYT

V gene: TRBV29-1
clone size: NA
J gene: TRBJ2-2
CDR3 length: 13
CDR3 protein: SGEVVAGGGGELF

V gene: TRBV7-2
clone size: NA
J gene: TRBJ2-7
CDR3 length: 11
CDR3 protein: ASSLAPGDEQY

V gene: TRBV27
clone size: NA
J gene: TRBJ2-3
CDR3 length: 11
CDR3 protein: ASSRTSLAVTR

V gene: TRBV7-9
clone size: NA
J gene: TRBJ2-7
CDR3 length: 16
CDR3 protein: ASSARSLAGGTNYEQY

V gene: TRBV7-3
clone size: NA
J gene: TRBJ2-7
CDR3 length: 11
CDR3 protein: ASSLGEVGEQY

V gene: TRBV4-1
clone size: NA
J gene: TRBJ1-5
CDR3 length: 13
CDR3 protein: ASRHGLAYNQPQH

V gene: TRBV4-1
clone size: NA
J gene: TRBJ2-1
CDR3 length: 15
CDR3 protein: ASSQGATTSLYNEQF

V gene: TRBV29-1
clone size: NA
J gene: TRBJ2-1
CDR3 length: 11
CDR3 protein: SVISSGNNEQF

V gene: TRBV27
clone size: NA
J gene: TRBJ2-7
CDR3 length: 11
CDR3 protein: ASSLSGVYEQY

V gene: TRBV6-1
clone size: NA
J gene: TRBJ1-2
CDR3 length: 13
CDR3 protein: ASSEVGWGAPGYT

V gene: TRBV6-5
clone size: NA
J gene: TRBJ1-5
CDR3 length: 11
CDR3 protein: ASSYGSGKPQH